This T cell receptor beta chain derives from a study of response to subunit inactivated influenza vaccine. This clonotype has only a few counts. Each CDR3 protein is one row after TCRdb ran MiXCR on the RT-PCR reads. The table shows some 550,000 distinct CDR3 sequences, with roughly 25% occurring only once. CDR3 size: 15 residues. Trimming took off 6 bases at V and 2 bases at J, with 16 bases between the two ends. This sample also appeared in a second study, on T cells expressing NK-cell markers. That paper notes: UMIs accompanied the 5'RACE template switching by which TCR beta cDNA was made. Sorted CD3+CD56+NKG2C+, CD3+CD56+NKG2C- and CD3+CD56-NKG2C+ T cells provided the TCR beta repertoires. One of the eight sequenced donors was seronegative, whereas the other seven were HCMV-seropositive. It remained uncertain whether the expanded NKG2C+ T cell clones were specific for HCMV antigens.

The source was CD4+ T cells sorted from PBMCs, collected about 11 days after vaccination. The rearrangement links TRBV12-3 or TRBV12-4 to TRBJ1-1; TRBD1 is a possible D gene (6 bases). This receptor was identified in a man between 45 and 60 years old who received an inactivated influenza vaccine. The CDR3 spells CASSPTAGTNTEAFF. For the CDR3, the DNA is TGTGCCAGCAGCCCCACCGCAGGGACAAACACTGAAGCTTTCTTT.